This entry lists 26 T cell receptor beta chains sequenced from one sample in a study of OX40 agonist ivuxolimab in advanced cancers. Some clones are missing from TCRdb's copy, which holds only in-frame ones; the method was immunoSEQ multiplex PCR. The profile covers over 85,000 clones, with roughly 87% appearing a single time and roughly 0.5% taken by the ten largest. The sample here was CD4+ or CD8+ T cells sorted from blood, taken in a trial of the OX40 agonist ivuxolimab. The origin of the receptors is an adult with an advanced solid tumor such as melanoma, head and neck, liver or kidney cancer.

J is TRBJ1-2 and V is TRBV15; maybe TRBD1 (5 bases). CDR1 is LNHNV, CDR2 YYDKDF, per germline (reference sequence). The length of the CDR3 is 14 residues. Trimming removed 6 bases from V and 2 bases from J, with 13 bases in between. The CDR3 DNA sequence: TGTGCCACCAGGGTCTCGGGGGGAAACTATGGCTACACCTTC. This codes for CATRVSGGNYGYTF.

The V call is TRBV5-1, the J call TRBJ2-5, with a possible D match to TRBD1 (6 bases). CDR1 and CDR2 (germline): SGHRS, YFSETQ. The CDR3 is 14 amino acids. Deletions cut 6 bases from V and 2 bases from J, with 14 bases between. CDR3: CASNSLGAQETQYF. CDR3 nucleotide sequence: TGCGCCAGCAACTCCTTGGGGGCTCAAGAGACCCAGTACTTC.

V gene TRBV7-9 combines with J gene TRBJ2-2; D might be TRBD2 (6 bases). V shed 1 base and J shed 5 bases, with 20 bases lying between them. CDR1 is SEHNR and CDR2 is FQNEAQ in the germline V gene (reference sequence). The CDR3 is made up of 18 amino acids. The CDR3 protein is CASSLGSAGPLTTGELFF. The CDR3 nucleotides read TGTGCCAGCAGCTTAGGGTCGGCGGGACCCCTTACAACCGGGGAGCTGTTTTTT.

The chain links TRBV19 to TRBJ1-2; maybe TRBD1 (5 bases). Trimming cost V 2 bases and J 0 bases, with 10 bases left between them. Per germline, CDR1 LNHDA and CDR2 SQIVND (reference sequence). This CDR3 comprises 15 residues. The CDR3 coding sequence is TGTGCCAGTAGTATAAGAGGGACCCCTAACTATGGCTACACCTTC. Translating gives CASSIRGTPNYGYTF.

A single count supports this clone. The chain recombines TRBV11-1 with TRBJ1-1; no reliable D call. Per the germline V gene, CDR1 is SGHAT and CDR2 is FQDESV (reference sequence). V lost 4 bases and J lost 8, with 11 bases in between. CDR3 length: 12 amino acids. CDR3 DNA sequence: TGTGCCAGCAGCTCCTCCAGGCCAGAAGCTTTCTTT. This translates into CASSSSRPEAFF. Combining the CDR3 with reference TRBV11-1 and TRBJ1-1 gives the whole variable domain EAEVAQSPRYKITEKSQAVAFWCDPISGHATLYWYRQILGQGPELLVQFQDESVVDDSQLPKDRFSAERLKGVDSTLKIQPAELGDSAMYLCASSSSRPEAFFGQGTRLTVV.

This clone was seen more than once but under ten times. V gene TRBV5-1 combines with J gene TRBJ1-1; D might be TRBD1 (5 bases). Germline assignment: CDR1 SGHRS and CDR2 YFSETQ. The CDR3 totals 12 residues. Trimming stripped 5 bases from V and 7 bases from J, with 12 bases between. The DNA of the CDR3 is TGCGCCAGCAGTCTTCAGGGAAATGAAGCTTTCTTT. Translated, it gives CASSLQGNEAFF.

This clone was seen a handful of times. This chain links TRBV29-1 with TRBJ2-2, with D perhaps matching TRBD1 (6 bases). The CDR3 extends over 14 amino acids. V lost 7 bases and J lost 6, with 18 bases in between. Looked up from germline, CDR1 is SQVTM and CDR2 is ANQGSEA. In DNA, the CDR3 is TGCAGCGCCCTTCAAGGACAGTCCGCCGGGGAGCTGTTTTTT. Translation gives CSALQGQSAGELFF.

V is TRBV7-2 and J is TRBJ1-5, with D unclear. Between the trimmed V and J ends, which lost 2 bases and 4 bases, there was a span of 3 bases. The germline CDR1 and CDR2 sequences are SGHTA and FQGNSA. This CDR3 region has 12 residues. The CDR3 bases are TGTGCCAGCAGCTTACTTAATCAGCCCCAGCATTTT. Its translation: CASSLLNQPQHF.

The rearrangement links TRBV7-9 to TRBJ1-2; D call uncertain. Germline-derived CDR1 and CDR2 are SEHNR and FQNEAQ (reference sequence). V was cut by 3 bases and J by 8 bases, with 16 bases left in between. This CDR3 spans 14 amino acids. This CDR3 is CASSFGSLSGGYTF. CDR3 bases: TGTGCCAGCAGCTTTGGCTCCCTGTCGGGGGGCTACACCTTC.

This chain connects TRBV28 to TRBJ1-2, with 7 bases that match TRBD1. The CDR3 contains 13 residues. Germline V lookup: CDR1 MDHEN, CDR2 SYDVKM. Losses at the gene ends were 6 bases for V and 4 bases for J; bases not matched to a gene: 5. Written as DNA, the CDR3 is TGTGCCAGCAGCTCCGGGACAGCCTATGGCTACACCTTC. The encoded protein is CASSSGTAYGYTF.

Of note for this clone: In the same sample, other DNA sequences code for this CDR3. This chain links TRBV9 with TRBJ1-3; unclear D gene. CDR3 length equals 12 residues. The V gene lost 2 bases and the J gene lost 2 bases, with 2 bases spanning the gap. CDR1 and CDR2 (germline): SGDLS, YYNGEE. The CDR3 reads CASSVPGNTIYF. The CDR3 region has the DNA TGTGCCAGCAGCGTTCCTGGAAACACCATATATTTT.

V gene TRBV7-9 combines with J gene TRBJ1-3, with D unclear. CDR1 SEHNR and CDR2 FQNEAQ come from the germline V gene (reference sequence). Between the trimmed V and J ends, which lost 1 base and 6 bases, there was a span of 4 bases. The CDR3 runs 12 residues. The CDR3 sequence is CASSLGANTIYF. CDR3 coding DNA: TGTGCCAGCAGCTTAGGGGCAAACACCATATATTTT.

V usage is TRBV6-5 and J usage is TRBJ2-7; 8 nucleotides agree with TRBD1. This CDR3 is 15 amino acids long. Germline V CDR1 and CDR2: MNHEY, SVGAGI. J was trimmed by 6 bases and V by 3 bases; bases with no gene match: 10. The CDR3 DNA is TGTGCCAGCAGTTATCGGAGGGACAGGCGCCCCGAGCAGTACTTC. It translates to CASSYRRDRRPEQYF.

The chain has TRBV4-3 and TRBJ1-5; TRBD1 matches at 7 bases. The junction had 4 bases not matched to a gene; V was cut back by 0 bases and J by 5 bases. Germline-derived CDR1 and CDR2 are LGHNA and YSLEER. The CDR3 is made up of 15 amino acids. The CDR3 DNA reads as TGCGCCAGCAGCCAAGATCAGACAGGGCATCAGCCCCAGCATTTT. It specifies CASSQDQTGHQPQHF.

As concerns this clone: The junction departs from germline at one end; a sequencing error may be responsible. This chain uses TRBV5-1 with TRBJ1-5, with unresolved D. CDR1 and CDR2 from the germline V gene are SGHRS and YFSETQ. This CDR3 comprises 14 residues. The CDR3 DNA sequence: TGCGCCAGCGGCTTAGGAGGGTTCGATCAGCCCCAGCATTTT. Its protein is CASGLGGFDQPQHF.

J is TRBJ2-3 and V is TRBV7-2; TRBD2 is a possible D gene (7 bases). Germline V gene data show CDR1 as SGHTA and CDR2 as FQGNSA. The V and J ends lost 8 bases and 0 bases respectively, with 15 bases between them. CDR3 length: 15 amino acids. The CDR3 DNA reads TGTGCCAGCCGCGGGGCGGGGGCTAGCACAGATACGCAGTATTTT. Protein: CASRGAGASTDTQYF.

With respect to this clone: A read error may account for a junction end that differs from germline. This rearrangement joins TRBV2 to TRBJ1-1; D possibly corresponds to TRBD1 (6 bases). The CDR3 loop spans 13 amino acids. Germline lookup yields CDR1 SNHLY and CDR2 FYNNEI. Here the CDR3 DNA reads TGTGCCAGTAGAGGGGACATGAACGCTGAAGCTTTCTTT. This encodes CASRGDMNAEAFF.

CDR3 nucleotides: TGTGCCAGCAGCTTAAAGGGTGGAGTGGTGGAGACCCAGTACTTC. Its protein product is CASSLKGGVVETQYF. The gene calls are TRBV7-2 and TRBJ2-5, with D unclear. Germline V gives CDR1 SGHTA, CDR2 FQGNSA. The CDR3 covers 15 residues. With 2 bases removed from V and 5 bases from J, the gap between germline ends came to 15 bases.

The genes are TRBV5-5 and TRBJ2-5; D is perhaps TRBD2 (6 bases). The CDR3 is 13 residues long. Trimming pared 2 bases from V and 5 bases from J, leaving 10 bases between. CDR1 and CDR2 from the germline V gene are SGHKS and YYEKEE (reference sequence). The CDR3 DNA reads TGTGCCAGCAGCTTTGGAGGAGGGGAGACCCAGTACTTC. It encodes CASSFGGGETQYF.

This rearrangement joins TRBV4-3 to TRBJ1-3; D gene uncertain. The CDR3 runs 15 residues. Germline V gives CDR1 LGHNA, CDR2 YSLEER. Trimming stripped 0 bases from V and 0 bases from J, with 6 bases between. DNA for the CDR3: TGCGCCAGCAGCCAAGATGGGAGCTCTGGAAACACCATATATTTT. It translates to CASSQDGSSGNTIYF.

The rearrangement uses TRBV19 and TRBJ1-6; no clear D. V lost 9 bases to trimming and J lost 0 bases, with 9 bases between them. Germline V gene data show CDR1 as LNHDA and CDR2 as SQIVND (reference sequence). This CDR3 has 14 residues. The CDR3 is CASRRSSYNSPLHF. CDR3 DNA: TGTGCCAGCAGAAGGAGCTCCTATAATTCACCCCTCCACTTT.

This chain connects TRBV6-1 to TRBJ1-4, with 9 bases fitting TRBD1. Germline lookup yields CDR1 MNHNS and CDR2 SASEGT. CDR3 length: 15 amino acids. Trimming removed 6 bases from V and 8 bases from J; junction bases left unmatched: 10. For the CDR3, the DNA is TGTGCCAGCAGGGCCGGGACAGGGACTTTAGAAAAACTGTTTTTT. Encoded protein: CASRAGTGTLEKLFF.

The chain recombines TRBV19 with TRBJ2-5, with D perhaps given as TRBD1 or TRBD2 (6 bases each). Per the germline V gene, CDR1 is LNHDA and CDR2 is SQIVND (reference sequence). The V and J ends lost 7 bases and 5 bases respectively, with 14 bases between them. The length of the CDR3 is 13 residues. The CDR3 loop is CASTNGGLETQYF. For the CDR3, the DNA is TGTGCCAGTACCAATGGGGGGCTGGAGACCCAGTACTTC.

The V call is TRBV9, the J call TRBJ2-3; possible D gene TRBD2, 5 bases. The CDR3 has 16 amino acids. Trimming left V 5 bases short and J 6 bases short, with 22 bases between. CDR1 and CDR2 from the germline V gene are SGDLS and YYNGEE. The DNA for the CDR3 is TGTGCCAGCAGTCACGGACTGAATGTGGGTGATGATACGCAGTATTTT. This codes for CASSHGLNVGDDTQYF.

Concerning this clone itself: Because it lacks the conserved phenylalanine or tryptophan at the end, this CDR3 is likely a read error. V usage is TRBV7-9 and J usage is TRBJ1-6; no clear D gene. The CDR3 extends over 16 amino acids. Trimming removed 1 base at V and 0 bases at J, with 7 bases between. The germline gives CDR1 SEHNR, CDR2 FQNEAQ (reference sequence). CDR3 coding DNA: TGTGCCAGCAGCTTAGGGCGACTCTCCTATAATTCACCCCTCCACCTT. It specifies CASSLGRLSYNSPLHL.

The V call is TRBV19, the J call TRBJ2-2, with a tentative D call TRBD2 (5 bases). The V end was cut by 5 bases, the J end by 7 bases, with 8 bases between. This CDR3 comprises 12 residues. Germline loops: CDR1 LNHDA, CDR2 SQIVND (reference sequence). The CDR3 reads CASSLRDGELFF. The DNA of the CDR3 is TGTGCCAGTAGTCTCCGGGACGGGGAGCTGTTTTTT.